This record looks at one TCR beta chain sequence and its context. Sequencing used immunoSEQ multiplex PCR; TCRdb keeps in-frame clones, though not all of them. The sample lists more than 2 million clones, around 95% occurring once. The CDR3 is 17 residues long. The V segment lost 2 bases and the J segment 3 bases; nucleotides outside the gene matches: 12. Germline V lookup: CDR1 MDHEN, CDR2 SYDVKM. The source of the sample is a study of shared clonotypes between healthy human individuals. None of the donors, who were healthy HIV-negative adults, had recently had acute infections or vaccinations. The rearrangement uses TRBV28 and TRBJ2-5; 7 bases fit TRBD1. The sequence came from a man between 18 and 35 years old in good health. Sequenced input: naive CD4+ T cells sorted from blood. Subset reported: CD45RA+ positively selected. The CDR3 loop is CASSLALSQGEKETQYF. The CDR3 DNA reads TGTGCCAGCAGTTTAGCCTTATCGCAGGGGGAAAAAGAGACCCAGTACTTC.